This T cell receptor beta chain is from a study of cytomegalovirus exposure and HLA in healthy donors. Germline lookup yields CDR1 LGHNA and CDR2 YSLEER. V trimming: 0 bases; J trimming: 4 bases; junction bases outside the gene matches: 15. The CDR3 loop spans 19 amino acids. PCR used 60 Vbeta primers and 13 Jbeta primers. Sequenced by immunoSEQ multiplex PCR; TCRdb stores in-frame clones only, minus some. The sample data list over 100,000 clones. Study-wide findings and caveats: Most TCR sequences were rare, but some public TCRs occurred in many donors. Fewer N-insertions than the roughly 650-donor mean were reportedly shown by an Asian-associated ancestry cluster in a later analysis.

Points on this clone: Its antigen is currently unknown.

The chain couples TRBV4-3 to TRBJ2-7; TRBD2 agrees at 10 bases. This receptor was identified in a man aged 40-49 years in good health and CMV-seropositive. Sequencing was performed on PBMCs. This CDR3 is CASSQDFPGLARSHYEQYF. The CDR3 bases are TGCGCCAGCAGCCAAGATTTCCCGGGACTAGCGAGAAGCCATTACGAGCAGTACTTC.